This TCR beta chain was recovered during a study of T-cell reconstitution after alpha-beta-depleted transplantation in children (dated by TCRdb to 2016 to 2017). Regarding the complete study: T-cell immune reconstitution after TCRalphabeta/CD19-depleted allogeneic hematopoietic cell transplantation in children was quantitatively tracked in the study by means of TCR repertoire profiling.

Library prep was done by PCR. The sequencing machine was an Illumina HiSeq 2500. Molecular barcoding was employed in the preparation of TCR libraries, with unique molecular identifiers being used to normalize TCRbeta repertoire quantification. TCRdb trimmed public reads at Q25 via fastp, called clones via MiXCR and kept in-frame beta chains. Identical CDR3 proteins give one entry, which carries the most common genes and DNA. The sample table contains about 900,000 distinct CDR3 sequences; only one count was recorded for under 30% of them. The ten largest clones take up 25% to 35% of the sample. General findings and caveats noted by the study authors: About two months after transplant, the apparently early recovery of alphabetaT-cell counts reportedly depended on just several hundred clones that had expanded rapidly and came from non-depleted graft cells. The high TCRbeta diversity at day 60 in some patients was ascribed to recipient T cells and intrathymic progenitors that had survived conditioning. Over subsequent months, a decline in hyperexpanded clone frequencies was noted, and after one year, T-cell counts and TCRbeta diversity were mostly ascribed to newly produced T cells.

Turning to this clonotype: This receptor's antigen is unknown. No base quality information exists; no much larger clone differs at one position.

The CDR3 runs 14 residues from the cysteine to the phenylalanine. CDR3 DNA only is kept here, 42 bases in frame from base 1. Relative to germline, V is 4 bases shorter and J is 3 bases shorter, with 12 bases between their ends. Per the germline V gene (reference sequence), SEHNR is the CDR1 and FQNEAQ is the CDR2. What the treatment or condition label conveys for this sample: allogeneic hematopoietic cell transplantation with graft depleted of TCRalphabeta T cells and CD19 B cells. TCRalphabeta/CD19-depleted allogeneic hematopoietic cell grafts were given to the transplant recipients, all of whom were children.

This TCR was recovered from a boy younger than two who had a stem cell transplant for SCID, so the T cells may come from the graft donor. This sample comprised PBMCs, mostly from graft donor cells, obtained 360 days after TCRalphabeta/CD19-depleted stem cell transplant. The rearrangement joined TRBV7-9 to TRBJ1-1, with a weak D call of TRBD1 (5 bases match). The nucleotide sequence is TGTGCCAGCAGCTCCCAGGGTTGGCACACTGAAGCTTTCTTT. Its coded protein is CASSSQGWHTEAFF.